This is a list of T cell receptor beta chains from one sample in a study of T cell changes during pregnancy in multiple sclerosis. Profiled with immunoSEQ multiplex PCR; TCRdb holds only in-frame clones, not every one. The repertoire includes tens of thousands of clones, about 92% of them detected once, and 0.21% sits in the top ten. The sequences come from CD4+ T cells from peripheral blood mononuclear cells, collected before pregnancy. The source is a female donor with multiple sclerosis, enrolled in a pregnancy study. CDR3s include the opening cysteine and the closing phenylalanine or tryptophan. The order of the fields is D gene, clone size, V gene, J gene, CDR3 protein, CDR3 DNA. The D gene is left open where the match is weak. Only part of the rows carry a size: once, few, many, or a class if the clone is expanded.

d_gene: .; abundance: .; v_gene: TRBV5-6; j_gene: TRBJ1-1; CDR3aa: CASSADRNTEAFF; CDR3nt: TGTGCCAGCAGCGCGGACAGGAACACTGAAGCTTTCTTT
d_gene: .; abundance: .; v_gene: TRBV2; j_gene: TRBJ2-1; CDR3aa: CASSEGLAYNEQFF; CDR3nt: TGTGCCAGCAGTGAGGGTTTAGCGTACAATGAGCAGTTCTTC
d_gene: TRBD1; abundance: .; v_gene: TRBV5-1; j_gene: TRBJ1-6; CDR3aa: CASSLKTGGNSPLHF; CDR3nt: TGCGCCAGCAGCTTAAAGACAGGGGGTAATTCACCCCTCCACTTT
d_gene: .; abundance: .; v_gene: TRBV6-1; j_gene: TRBJ2-1; CDR3aa: CASSGRAYYNEQFF; CDR3nt: TGTGCCAGCAGTGGGCGGGCATACTACAATGAGCAGTTCTTC
d_gene: TRBD2; abundance: .; v_gene: TRBV28; j_gene: TRBJ2-5; CDR3aa: CASSLAGGPGETQYF; CDR3nt: TGTGCCAGCAGCTTAGCGGGGGGGCCGGGAGAGACCCAGTACTTC
d_gene: .; abundance: .; v_gene: TRBV6-6; j_gene: TRBJ2-1; CDR3aa: CASSYRGSYNEQFF; CDR3nt: TGTGCCAGCAGTTACCGGGGCTCCTACAATGAGCAGTTCTTC
d_gene: TRBD1; abundance: .; v_gene: TRBV7-9; j_gene: TRBJ1-2; CDR3aa: CASSFSTGVYGYTF; CDR3nt: TGTGCCAGCAGCTTTTCCACAGGGGTTTATGGCTACACCTTC
d_gene: .; abundance: .; v_gene: TRBV6-5; j_gene: TRBJ2-1; CDR3aa: CASSYSSAKRWFF; CDR3nt: TGTGCCAGCAGTTACTCGAGCGCTAAAAGGTGGTTCTTC
d_gene: TRBD1; abundance: .; v_gene: TRBV27; j_gene: TRBJ2-7; CDR3aa: CASSLSWTGSYEQYF; CDR3nt: TGTGCCAGCAGTTTATCTTGGACAGGGTCCTACGAGCAGTACTTC
d_gene: TRBD2; abundance: .; v_gene: TRBV19; j_gene: TRBJ2-1; CDR3aa: CASSRRGDYYNEQFF; CDR3nt: TGTGCCAGTAGTCGGAGAGGGGACTATTACAATGAGCAGTTCTTC
d_gene: TRBD2; abundance: .; v_gene: TRBV6-1; j_gene: TRBJ2-1; CDR3aa: CASSGRLREGEQFF; CDR3nt: TGTGCCAGCAGTGGAAGGCTCCGGGAGGGAGAGCAGTTCTTC
d_gene: .; abundance: .; v_gene: TRBV28; j_gene: TRBJ1-3; CDR3aa: CASSFLTTGRGNTIYF; CDR3nt: TGTGCCAGCAGTTTCCTGACGACAGGCAGGGGAAACACCATATATTTT
d_gene: .; abundance: .; v_gene: TRBV2; j_gene: TRBJ2-3; CDR3aa: CASSEGLQGTDTQYF; CDR3nt: TGTGCCAGCAGTGAAGGCCTACAGGGAACAGATACGCAGTATTTT
d_gene: .; abundance: .; v_gene: TRBV7-9; j_gene: TRBJ2-2; CDR3aa: CASSLLNTGELFF; CDR3nt: TGTGCCAGCAGCTTACTGAACACCGGGGAGCTGTTTTTT
d_gene: TRBD2; abundance: .; v_gene: TRBV4-2; j_gene: TRBJ2-1; CDR3aa: CASRTGTSGSYEQFF; CDR3nt: TGTGCCAGCAGAACCGGGACTAGCGGGAGCTATGAGCAGTTCTTC
d_gene: .; abundance: .; v_gene: TRBV14; j_gene: TRBJ1-1; CDR3aa: CASSPVRRGSEAFF; CDR3nt: TGTGCCAGCAGCCCCGTTCGGAGGGGCTCTGAAGCTTTCTTT
d_gene: TRBD1; abundance: .; v_gene: TRBV19; j_gene: TRBJ1-5; CDR3aa: CASSIRGQVQGPQHF; CDR3nt: TGTGCCAGTAGTATACGGGGACAGGTTCAAGGGCCCCAGCATTTT
d_gene: TRBD2; abundance: .; v_gene: TRBV6-6; j_gene: TRBJ2-7; CDR3aa: CASSILRQRGTYEQYF; CDR3nt: TGTGCCAGCAGTATTTTGCGGCAGCGGGGGACCTACGAGCAGTACTTC
d_gene: TRBD2; abundance: .; v_gene: TRBV5-4; j_gene: TRBJ2-5; CDR3aa: CASSLQGLLQETQYF; CDR3nt: TGTGCCAGCAGCTTGCAGGGACTACTGCAAGAGACCCAGTACTTC
d_gene: TRBD1; abundance: .; v_gene: TRBV29-1; j_gene: TRBJ1-1; CDR3aa: CSVVTGGIAEAFF; CDR3nt: TGCAGCGTTGTGACAGGGGGCATCGCTGAAGCTTTCTTT
d_gene: TRBD2; abundance: once; v_gene: TRBV6-1; j_gene: TRBJ2-7; CDR3aa: CASSDGLAGRVQYF; CDR3nt: TGTGCCAGCAGTGACGGGCTAGCGGGACGCGTGCAGTACTTC
d_gene: .; abundance: .; v_gene: TRBV7-9; j_gene: TRBJ1-1; CDR3aa: CASSLDQGFETEAFF; CDR3nt: TGTGCCAGCAGCTTAGACCAGGGGTTCGAAACTGAAGCTTTCTTT
d_gene: .; abundance: few; v_gene: TRBV19; j_gene: TRBJ1-1; CDR3aa: CASSFPGGTEAFF; CDR3nt: TGTGCCAGTAGTTTCCCGGGGGGCACTGAAGCTTTCTTT
d_gene: .; abundance: once; v_gene: TRBV4-2; j_gene: TRBJ2-2; CDR3aa: CASRRGNTGELFF; CDR3nt: TGTGCCAGCAGGCGGGGGAACACCGGGGAGCTGTTTTTT
d_gene: .; abundance: .; v_gene: TRBV7-9; j_gene: TRBJ1-1; CDR3aa: CASSRDSNTEAFF; CDR3nt: TGTGCCAGCAGCCGAGACTCGAACACTGAAGCTTTCTTT
d_gene: TRBD1; abundance: .; v_gene: TRBV11-2; j_gene: TRBJ2-5; CDR3aa: CASSKGARGYQETQYF; CDR3nt: TGTGCCAGCAGCAAGGGGGCTAGGGGGTACCAAGAGACCCAGTACTTC
d_gene: .; abundance: once; v_gene: TRBV10-3; j_gene: TRBJ1-2; CDR3aa: CAISESGGRRYGYTF; CDR3nt: TGTGCCATCAGTGAGTCGGGGGGTAGGAGATATGGCTACACCTTC
d_gene: .; abundance: once; v_gene: TRBV19; j_gene: TRBJ2-6; CDR3aa: CASSMGRNSGANVLTF; CDR3nt: TGTGCCAGTAGTATGGGCAGGAACTCTGGGGCCAACGTCCTGACTTTC
d_gene: TRBD2; abundance: .; v_gene: TRBV2; j_gene: TRBJ2-1; CDR3aa: CASTKLAGGYNEQFF; CDR3nt: TGTGCCAGCACTAAACTAGCGGGAGGATACAATGAGCAGTTCTTC
d_gene: TRBD1; abundance: .; v_gene: TRBV9; j_gene: TRBJ2-7; CDR3aa: CASSIGQGQNSYEQYF; CDR3nt: TGTGCCAGCAGCATCGGACAGGGCCAAAACTCCTACGAGCAGTACTTC
d_gene: TRBD1; abundance: .; v_gene: TRBV5-1; j_gene: TRBJ1-4; CDR3aa: CASSLAGTGEKLFF; CDR3nt: TGCGCCAGCAGCTTGGCGGGGACAGGTGAAAAACTGTTTTTT
d_gene: TRBD1; abundance: .; v_gene: TRBV7-8; j_gene: TRBJ1-5; CDR3aa: CASSPGQDINQPQHF; CDR3nt: TGTGCCAGCAGCCCGGGACAGGACATCAATCAGCCCCAGCATTTT